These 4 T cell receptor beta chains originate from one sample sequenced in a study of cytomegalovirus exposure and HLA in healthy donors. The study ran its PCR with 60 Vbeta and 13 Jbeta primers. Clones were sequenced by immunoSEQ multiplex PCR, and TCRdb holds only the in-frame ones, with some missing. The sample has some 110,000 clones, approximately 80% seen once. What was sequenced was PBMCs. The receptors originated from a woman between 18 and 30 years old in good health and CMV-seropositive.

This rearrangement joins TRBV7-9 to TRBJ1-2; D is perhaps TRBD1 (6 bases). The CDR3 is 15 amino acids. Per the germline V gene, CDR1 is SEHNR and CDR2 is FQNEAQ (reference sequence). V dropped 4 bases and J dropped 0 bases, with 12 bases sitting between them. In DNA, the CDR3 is TGTGCCAGCAGCTACTCCGGGACAACTAACTATGGCTACACCTTC. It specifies CASSYSGTTNYGYTF.

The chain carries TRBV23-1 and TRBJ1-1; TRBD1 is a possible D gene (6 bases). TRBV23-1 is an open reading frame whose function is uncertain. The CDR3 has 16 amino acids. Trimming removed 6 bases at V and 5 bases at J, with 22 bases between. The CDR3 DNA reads TGCGCCAGCAGACCTCCCCGACAGGATAGGGAGACTGAAGCTTTCTTT. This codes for CASRPPRQDRETEAFF.

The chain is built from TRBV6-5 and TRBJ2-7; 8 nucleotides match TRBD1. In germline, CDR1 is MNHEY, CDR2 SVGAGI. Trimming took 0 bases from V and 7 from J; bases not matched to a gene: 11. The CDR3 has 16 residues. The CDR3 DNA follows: TGTGCCAGCAGTTACTCGAACCAGGGGGCGATGGGGGAGCAGTACTTC. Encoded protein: CASSYSNQGAMGEQYF.

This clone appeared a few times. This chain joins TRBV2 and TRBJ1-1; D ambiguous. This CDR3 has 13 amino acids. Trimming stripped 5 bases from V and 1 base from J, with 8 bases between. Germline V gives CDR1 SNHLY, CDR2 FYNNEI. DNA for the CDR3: TGTGCCAGCAGTTATACACCGAACACTGAAGCTTTCTTT. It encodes CASSYTPNTEAFF.